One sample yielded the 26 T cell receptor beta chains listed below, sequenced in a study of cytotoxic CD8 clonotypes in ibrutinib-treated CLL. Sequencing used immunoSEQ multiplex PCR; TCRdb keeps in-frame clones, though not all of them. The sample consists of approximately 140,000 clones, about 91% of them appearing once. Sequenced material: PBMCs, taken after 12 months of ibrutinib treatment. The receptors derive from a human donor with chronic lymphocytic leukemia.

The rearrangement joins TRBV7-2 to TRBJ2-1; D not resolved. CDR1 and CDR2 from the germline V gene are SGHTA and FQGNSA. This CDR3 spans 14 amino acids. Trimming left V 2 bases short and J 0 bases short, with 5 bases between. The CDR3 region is CASSLRHSYNEQFF. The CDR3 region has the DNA TGTGCCAGCAGCTTACGGCACTCCTACAATGAGCAGTTCTTC.

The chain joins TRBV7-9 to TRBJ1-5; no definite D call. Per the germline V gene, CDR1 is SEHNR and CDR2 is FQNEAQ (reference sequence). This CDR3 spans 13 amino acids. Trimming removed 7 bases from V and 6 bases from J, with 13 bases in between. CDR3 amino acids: CASTTTDRQPQHF. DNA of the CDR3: TGTGCCAGCACCACAACGGATCGTCAGCCCCAGCATTTT.

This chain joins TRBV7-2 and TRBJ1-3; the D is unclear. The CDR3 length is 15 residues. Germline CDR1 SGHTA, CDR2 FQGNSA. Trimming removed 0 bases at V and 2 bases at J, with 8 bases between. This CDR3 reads CASSLAPTTGNTIYF. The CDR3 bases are TGTGCCAGCAGCTTAGCCCCGACAACTGGAAACACCATATATTTT.

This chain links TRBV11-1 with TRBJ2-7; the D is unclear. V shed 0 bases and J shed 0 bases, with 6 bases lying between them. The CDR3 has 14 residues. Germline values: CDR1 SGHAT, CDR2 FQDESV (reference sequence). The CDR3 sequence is CASSLAPNSYEQYF. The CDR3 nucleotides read TGTGCCAGCAGCTTAGCACCTAACTCCTACGAGCAGTACTTC.

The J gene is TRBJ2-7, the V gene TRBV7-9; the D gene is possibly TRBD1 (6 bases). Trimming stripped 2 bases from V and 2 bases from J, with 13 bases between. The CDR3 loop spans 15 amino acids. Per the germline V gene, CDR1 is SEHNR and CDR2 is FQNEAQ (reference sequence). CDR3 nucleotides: TGTGCCAGCAGCTTAAGGGCAGGGGCTACCTACGAGCAGTACTTC. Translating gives CASSLRAGATYEQYF. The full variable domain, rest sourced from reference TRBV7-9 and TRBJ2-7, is DTGVSQNPRHKITKRGQNVTFRCDPISEHNRLYWYRQTLGQGPEFLTYFQNEAQLEKSRLLSDRFSAERPKGSFSTLEIQRTEQGDSAMYLCASSLRAGATYEQYFGPGTRLTVT.

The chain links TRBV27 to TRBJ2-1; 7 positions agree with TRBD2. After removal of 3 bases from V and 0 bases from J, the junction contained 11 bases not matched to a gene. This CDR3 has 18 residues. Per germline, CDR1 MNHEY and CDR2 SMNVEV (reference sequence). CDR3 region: CASSFGFSGPSSYNEQFF. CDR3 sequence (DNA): TGTGCCAGCAGTTTCGGGTTTAGCGGGCCTAGCTCCTACAATGAGCAGTTCTTC.

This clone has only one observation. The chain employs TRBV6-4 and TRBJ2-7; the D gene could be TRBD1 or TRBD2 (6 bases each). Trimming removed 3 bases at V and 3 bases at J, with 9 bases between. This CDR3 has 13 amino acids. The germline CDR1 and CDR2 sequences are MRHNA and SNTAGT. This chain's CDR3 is CASSEEGGYEQYF. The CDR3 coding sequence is TGTGCCAGCAGTGAGGAGGGGGGCTACGAGCAGTACTTC.

This CDR3 is CASNIAPTRGNQPQHF. The CDR3, as DNA: TGTGCCAGCAACATCGCGCCGACAAGGGGCAATCAGCCCCAGCATTTT. The V call is TRBV28, the J call TRBJ1-5; no reliable D call. Germline-derived CDR1 and CDR2 are MDHEN and SYDVKM. V lost 7 bases and J lost 2, with 18 bases in between. CDR3 length: 16 amino acids.

This CDR3 reads CASSGGVKGRTEAFF. In nucleotides, the CDR3 is TGTGCCAGCAGCGGAGGGGTAAAGGGGAGGACTGAAGCTTTCTTT. The genes are TRBV7-9 and TRBJ1-1; tentatively, D is TRBD1 (5 bases). The CDR3 is made up of 15 amino acids. Trimming left V 5 bases short and J 5 bases short, with 18 bases between. The V gene's germline CDR1 is SEHNR and CDR2 FQNEAQ (reference sequence).

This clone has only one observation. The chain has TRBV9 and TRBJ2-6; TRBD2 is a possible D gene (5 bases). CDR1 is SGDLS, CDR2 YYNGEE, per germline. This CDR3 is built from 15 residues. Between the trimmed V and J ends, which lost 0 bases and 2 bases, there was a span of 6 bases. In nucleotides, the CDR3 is TGTGCCAGCAGCGTAGCGGGGACTGGGGCCAACGTCCTGACTTTC. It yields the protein CASSVAGTGANVLTF. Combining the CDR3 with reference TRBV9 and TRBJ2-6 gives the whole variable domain DSGVTQTPKHLITATGQRVTLRCSPRSGDLSVYWYQQSLDQGLQFLIQYYNGEERAKGNILERFSAQQFPDLHSELNLSSLELGDSALYFCASSVAGTGANVLTFGAGSRLTVL.

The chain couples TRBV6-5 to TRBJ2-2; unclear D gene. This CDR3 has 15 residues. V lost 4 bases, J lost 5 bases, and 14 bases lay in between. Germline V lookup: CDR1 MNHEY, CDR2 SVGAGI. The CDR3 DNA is TGTGCCAGCAGTTCCTCCGCAGTTGGAACCGGGGAGCTGTTTTTT. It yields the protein CASSSSAVGTGELFF.

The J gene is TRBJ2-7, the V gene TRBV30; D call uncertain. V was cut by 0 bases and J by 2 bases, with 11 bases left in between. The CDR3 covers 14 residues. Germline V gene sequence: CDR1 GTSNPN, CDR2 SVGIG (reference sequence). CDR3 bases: TGTGCCTGGAGTGTATACAGCTCCCCCTACGAGCAGTACTTC. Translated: CAWSVYSSPYEQYF.

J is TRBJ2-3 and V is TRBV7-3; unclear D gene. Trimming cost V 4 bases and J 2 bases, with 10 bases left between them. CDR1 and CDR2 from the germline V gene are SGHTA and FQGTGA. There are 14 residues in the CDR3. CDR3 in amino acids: CASSYLPFTDTQYF. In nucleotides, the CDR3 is TGTGCCAGCAGCTATTTACCATTCACAGATACGCAGTATTTT.

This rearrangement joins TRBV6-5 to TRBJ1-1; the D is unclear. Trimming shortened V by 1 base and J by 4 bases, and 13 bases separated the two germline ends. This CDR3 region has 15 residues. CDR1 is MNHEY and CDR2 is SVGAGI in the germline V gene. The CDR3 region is CASSYFEASVTEAFF. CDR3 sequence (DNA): TGTGCCAGCAGTTACTTCGAGGCATCCGTCACTGAAGCTTTCTTT.

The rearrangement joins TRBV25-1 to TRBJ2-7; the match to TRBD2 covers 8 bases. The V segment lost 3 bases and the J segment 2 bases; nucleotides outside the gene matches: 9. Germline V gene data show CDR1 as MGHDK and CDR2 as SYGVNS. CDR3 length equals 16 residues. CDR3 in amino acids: CASSDWGSGTTYEQYF. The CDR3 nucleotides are TGTGCCAGCAGTGATTGGGGTAGCGGGACAACCTACGAGCAGTACTTC.

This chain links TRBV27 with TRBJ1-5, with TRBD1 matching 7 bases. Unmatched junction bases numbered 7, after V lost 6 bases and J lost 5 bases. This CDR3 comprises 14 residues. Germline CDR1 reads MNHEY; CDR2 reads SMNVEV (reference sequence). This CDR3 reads CASSNRQGHQPQHF. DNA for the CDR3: TGTGCCAGCAGCAATAGACAGGGCCATCAGCCCCAGCATTTT.

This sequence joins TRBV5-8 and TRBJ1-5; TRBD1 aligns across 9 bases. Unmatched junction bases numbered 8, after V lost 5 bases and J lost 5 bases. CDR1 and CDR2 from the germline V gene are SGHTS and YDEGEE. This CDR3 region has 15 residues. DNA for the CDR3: TGTGCCAGCAGTCCCTCGACAGGGGGATATCAGCCCCAGCATTTT. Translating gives CASSPSTGGYQPQHF.

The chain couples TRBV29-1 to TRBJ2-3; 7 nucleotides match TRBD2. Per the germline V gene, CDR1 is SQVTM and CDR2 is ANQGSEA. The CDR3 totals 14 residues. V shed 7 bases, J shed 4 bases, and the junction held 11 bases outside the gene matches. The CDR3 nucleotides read TGCAGCGGGTTTTTTGCGGGAGTATCAGATACGCAGTATTTT. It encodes CSGFFAGVSDTQYF.

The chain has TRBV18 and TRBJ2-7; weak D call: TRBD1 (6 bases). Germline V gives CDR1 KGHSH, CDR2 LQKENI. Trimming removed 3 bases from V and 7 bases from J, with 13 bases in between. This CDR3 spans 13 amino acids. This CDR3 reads CASSPGSGEEQYF. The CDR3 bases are TGTGCCAGCTCACCCGGTTCAGGGGAAGAGCAGTACTTC.

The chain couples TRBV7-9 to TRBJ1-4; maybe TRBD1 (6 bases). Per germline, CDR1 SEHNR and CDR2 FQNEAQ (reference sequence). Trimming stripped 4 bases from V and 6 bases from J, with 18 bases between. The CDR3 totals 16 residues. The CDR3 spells CASSSPGWGLDEKLFF. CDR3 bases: TGTGCCAGCAGCTCTCCCGGGTGGGGGCTGGATGAAAAACTGTTTTTT.

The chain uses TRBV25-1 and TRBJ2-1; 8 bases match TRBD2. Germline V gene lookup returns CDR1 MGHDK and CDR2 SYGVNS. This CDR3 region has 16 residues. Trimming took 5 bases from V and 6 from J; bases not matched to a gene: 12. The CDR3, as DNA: TGTGCCAGCAGTCACCGGAGCGGGAGAGCCAGCAATGAGCAGTTCTTC. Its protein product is CASSHRSGRASNEQFF.

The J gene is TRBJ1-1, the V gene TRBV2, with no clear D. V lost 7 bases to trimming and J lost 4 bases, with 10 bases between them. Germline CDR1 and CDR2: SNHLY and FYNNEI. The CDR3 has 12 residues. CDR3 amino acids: CASNPGSTEAFF. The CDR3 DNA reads TGTGCCAGCAATCCGGGGAGCACTGAAGCTTTCTTT.

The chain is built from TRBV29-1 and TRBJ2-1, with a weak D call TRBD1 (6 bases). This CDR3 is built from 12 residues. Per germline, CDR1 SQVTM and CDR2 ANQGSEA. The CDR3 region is CSLQGPYNEQFF. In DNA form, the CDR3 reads TGCAGTCTACAGGGACCCTACAATGAGCAGTTCTTC.

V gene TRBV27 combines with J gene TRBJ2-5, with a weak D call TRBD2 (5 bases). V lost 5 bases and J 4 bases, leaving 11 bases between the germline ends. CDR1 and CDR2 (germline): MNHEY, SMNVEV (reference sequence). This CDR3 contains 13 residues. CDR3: CASSPPEGETQYF. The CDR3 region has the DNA TGTGCCAGCAGTCCCCCAGAGGGAGAGACCCAGTACTTC.

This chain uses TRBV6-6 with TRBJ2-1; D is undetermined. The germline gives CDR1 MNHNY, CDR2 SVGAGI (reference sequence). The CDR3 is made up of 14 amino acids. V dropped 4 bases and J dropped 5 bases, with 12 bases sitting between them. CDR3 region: CASSSASADNEQFF. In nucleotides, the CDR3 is TGTGCCAGCAGTTCAGCGTCCGCGGACAATGAGCAGTTCTTC.

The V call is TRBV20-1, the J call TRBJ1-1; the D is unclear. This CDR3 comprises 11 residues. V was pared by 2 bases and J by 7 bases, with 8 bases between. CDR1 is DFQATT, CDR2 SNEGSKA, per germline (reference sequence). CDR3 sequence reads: CSARYTLEAFF. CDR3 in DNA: TGCAGTGCTAGATACACGCTTGAAGCTTTCTTT.